The 7 T cell receptor beta chains below come from one sample, sequenced in a study of technical replicates of blood from a handful of donors. Generated by immunoSEQ multiplex PCR, the TCRdb table keeps only in-frame clones and is missing some. The table lists approximately 75,000 clones, approximately 97% of them singletons. Sequencing used T cells isolated from PBMCs. The receptors derive from a human donor in good health.

This chain uses TRBV6-5 with TRBJ1-2; 7 bases map to TRBD1. Germline CDR1 is MNHEY and CDR2 is SVGAGI. The CDR3 loop spans 13 amino acids. Unmatched junction bases numbered 3, after V lost 3 bases and J lost 5 bases. The CDR3, as DNA: TGTGCCAGCAGTTATGCAGGGGGATATGGCTACACCTTC. Its protein product is CASSYAGGYGYTF.

The rearrangement links TRBV7-2 to TRBJ2-5, with 10 bases aligning to TRBD2. Germline values: CDR1 SGHTA, CDR2 FQGNSA. The CDR3 runs to 15 residues. After removal of 5 bases from V and 1 base from J, the junction contained 4 bases not matched to a gene. The CDR3: CASSRTSGVQETQYF. The CDR3 nucleotides are TGTGCCAGCAGCCGTACTAGCGGGGTCCAAGAGACCCAGTACTTC.

The chain recombines TRBV9 with TRBJ2-2, with TRBD2 identical over 8 bases. From germline, CDR1 is SGDLS and CDR2 YYNGEE. CDR3 length equals 21 residues. V shed 1 base and J 3 bases; nucleotides not matched to a gene: 20. The CDR3, as DNA: TGTGCCAGCAGCGTATTTCCCCTCAATAGCGGGGTTCGGAGGGACACCGGGGAGCTGTTTTTT. As protein: CASSVFPLNSGVRRDTGELFF.

Concerning this clone itself: Germline is not matched at one junction end, which may reflect a read error. The chain employs TRBV7-7 and TRBJ2-5, with D possibly being TRBD1 (5 bases). This CDR3 spans 14 amino acids. Per the germline V gene, CDR1 is SSHAT and CDR2 is FNYEAQ (reference sequence). DNA for the CDR3: TGTGCTAGCAGCTTGGGGCTCCCGGGAGAGACCCAGTACTTC. Its translation is CASSLGLPGETQYF.

The rearrangement links TRBV6-5 to TRBJ1-3; D is unresolved. V was cut by 5 bases and J by 4 bases, with 12 bases left in between. Germline V gene data show CDR1 as MNHEY and CDR2 as SVGAGI. There are 14 residues in the CDR3. In DNA form, the CDR3 reads TGTGCCAGCAGTACCACTGGTCCCGGAAACACCATATATTTT. Its protein product is CASSTTGPGNTIYF.

The chain recombines TRBV11-3 with TRBJ2-5, with unresolved D. Germline values: CDR1 SGHNT, CDR2 YENEEA. The CDR3 length is 15 residues. The V gene lost 2 bases and the J gene lost 0 bases, with 10 bases spanning the gap. The CDR3 here is CASSLSDGYQETQYF. The CDR3 DNA is TGTGCCAGCAGCTTAAGTGACGGGTACCAAGAGACCCAGTACTTC.

The chain is built from TRBV2 and TRBJ1-2; 8 nucleotides match TRBD1. Germline CDR1 reads SNHLY; CDR2 reads FYNNEI. The CDR3 has 16 residues. V shed 0 bases, J shed 4 bases, and the junction held 7 bases outside the gene matches. CDR3 DNA: TGTGCCAGCAGTGAAGCAATCGACAGGGGCCGCTATGGCTACACCTTC. Translation gives CASSEAIDRGRYGYTF.